The 9 T cell receptor beta chains in this list originate from one sample, sequenced in a study of siplizumab effects on memory and regulatory T cells (dated by TCRdb to between 2017 and 2020). Libraries were made using the immunoSEQ multiplex PCR assay. Entries here come from immuneACCESS through TCRdb and include only in-frame sequences with V and J called. Some clones fail to appear in such tables; in the studies checked, an unresolved V gene covers under half of the shortfall, and the cause of the remainder is unknown. The sample profile shows more than 90,000 clones; 90% to 95% of them were found once. The ten largest clones add up to 1% to 1.5% of the sample. The sequenced sample was non-Treg CD4+ T cells sorted from blood. The cell subset or site label for this specimen denotes: FACS-sorted unstimulated CD4+ non-regulatory T cells. The receptors were gathered from a human donor in good health.

This chain links TRBV30 with TRBJ1-2; 8 positions match TRBD1. With V trimmed by 7 bases and J by 3 bases, 4 bases remained unmatched. In germline, CDR1 is GTSNPN, CDR2 SVGIG (reference sequence). The CDR3 sequence is 12 residues long. The CDR3, as DNA: TGTGCCTTCAGGACAGGGCACTATGGCTACACCTTC. Translation: CAFRTGHYGYTF. The whole variable domain, remainder taken from reference TRBV30 and TRBJ1-2, is SQTIHQWPATLVQPVGSPLSLECTVEGTSNPNLYWYRQAAGRGLQLLFYSVGIGQISSEVPQNLSASRPQDRQFILSSKKLLLSDSGFYLCAFRTGHYGYTFGSGTRLTVV.

The chain has TRBV30 and TRBJ1-1; D is uncertain. CDR1 and CDR2 (germline): GTSNPN, SVGIG (reference sequence). Trimming shortened V by 3 bases and J by 4 bases, and 15 bases separated the two germline ends. This CDR3 comprises 14 residues. The CDR3 sequence: CAWSAWDPGTEAFF. CDR3 nucleotide sequence: TGTGCCTGGAGCGCTTGGGATCCGGGCACTGAAGCTTTCTTT.

V usage is TRBV15 and J usage is TRBJ1-2; weak D call: TRBD1 (6 bases). Germline-derived CDR1 and CDR2 are LNHNV and YYDKDF (reference sequence). V shed 0 bases and J shed 5 bases, with 22 bases lying between them. This CDR3 is built from 18 residues. The CDR3 spells CATSREAGASLVTYGYTF. CDR3 DNA sequence: TGTGCCACCAGCAGAGAGGCGGGGGCCAGTTTAGTCACGTATGGCTACACCTTC.

The chain joins TRBV9 to TRBJ2-7; TRBD2 matches 8 bases. The V gene end was trimmed by 3 bases and the J gene end by 0 bases; junction bases not matched to a gene: 2. The CDR3 extends over 14 amino acids. Germline V gives CDR1 SGDLS, CDR2 YYNGEE. The CDR3 bases are TGTGCCAGCAGCGGTAGCGGGGCCTCCTACGAGCAGTACTTC. This codes for CASSGSGASYEQYF.

The CDR3 bases are TGTGCCAGCAGCCCCTTAGGGAATTCTGGGGCCAACGTCCTGACTTTC. Translated: CASSPLGNSGANVLTF. The J gene is TRBJ2-6, the V gene TRBV7-8; no definite D call. V gave up 5 bases and J gave up 1 base, with 12 bases separating them. Per the germline V gene, CDR1 is SGHVS and CDR2 is FQNEAQ. The CDR3 contains 16 residues.

The genes are TRBV27 and TRBJ2-1; tentative D call: TRBD2 (5 bases). V was pared by 2 bases and J by 6 bases, with 17 bases between. This CDR3 is 16 amino acids long. Germline loops: CDR1 MNHEY, CDR2 SMNVEV (reference sequence). The CDR3 coding sequence is TGTGCCAGCAGTTTAGATTTAGCAGGAGGACCCAATGAGCAGTTCTTC. Protein sequence: CASSLDLAGGPNEQFF.

This clone appeared once. The gene calls are TRBV18 and TRBJ2-2, with TRBD2 matching over 7 bases. CDR1 KGHSH and CDR2 LQKENI come from the germline V gene. CDR3 length: 16 amino acids. J lost 1 base, V lost 0 bases, and 2 bases had no gene match. The CDR3 coding sequence is TGTGCCAGCTCACCACCGGGACTACGGAACACCGGGGAGCTGTTTTTT. Translating it yields CASSPPGLRNTGELFF.

This rearrangement joins TRBV18 to TRBJ1-2; D not certain. The length of the CDR3 is 13 residues. V was clipped by 3 bases and J by 4 bases, with 9 bases between them. Germline V lookup: CDR1 KGHSH, CDR2 LQKENI. The CDR3 DNA sequence: TGTGCCAGCTCACCCGACCGTCTCTATGGCTACACCTTC. This encodes CASSPDRLYGYTF.

The rearrangement joins TRBV11-2 to TRBJ2-3, with D unclear. CDR1 SGHAT and CDR2 FQNNGV come from the germline V gene. The CDR3 is 12 residues long. Trimming removed 6 bases at V and 0 bases at J, with 4 bases between. The CDR3 loop is CASRRSTDTQYF. The CDR3 DNA reads as TGTGCCAGCAGGCGGAGCACAGATACGCAGTATTTT.